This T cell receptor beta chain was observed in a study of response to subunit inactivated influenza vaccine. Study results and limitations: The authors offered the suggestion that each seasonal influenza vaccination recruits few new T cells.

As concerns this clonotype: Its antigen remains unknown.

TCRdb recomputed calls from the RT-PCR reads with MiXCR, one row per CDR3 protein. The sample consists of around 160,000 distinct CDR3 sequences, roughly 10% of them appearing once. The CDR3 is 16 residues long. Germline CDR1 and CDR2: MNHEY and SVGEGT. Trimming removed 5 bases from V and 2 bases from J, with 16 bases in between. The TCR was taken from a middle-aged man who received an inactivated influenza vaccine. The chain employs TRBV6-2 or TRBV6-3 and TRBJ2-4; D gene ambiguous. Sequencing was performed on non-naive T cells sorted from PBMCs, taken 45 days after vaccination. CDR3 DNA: TGTGCCAGCAGTAAATACACCCCTGTGACCAAAAACATTCAGTACTTC. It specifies CASSKYTPVTKNIQYF.